This T cell receptor (beta chain) came from a study of T cells after yellow fever vaccination. TCRdb reanalysed the 5' RACE reads using MiXCR and keeps one entry per CDR3 protein. The sample yields approximately 550,000 distinct CDR3 sequences, roughly 12% seen once. In its sample, this clonotype was seen many times. This CDR3 contains 17 residues. Trimming pared 11 bases from V and 4 bases from J, leaving 24 bases between. Sequenced material: PBMCs, taken on the day of the yellow fever booster vaccination. The source is a man under 40 who received the YFV17D yellow fever vaccine. The chain joins TRBV12-3 or TRBV12-4 to TRBJ2-6, with D tentatively TRBD1 (6 bases). The CDR3 spells CASSPDRVFGGANVLTF. CDR3 in DNA: TGTGCCTCCAGCCCGGACAGAGTTTTTGGGGGGGCCAACGTCCTGACTTTC.